The 23 T cell receptor beta chains below were found in one sample sequenced in a study of T-cell memory formation after mild COVID-19 listed by TCRdb under 2021. The library was generated by 5' RACE. Sequencing was performed on an Illumina NovaSeq 6000. TCRdb itself trimmed the public reads at Q25 with fastp, ran MiXCR and retained productive beta chains. Here each entry gathers all rows of one CDR3 protein and keeps the most common genes and DNA. Across this sample there are 110,000 or so distinct CDR3 sequences, with 22% seen only once. The top ten hold roughly two fifths of the sample. Material: PBMCs or a T cell subset sorted from them (not recorded which). These receptors all come from a man aged 18 to 29 who had mild COVID-19 (a few samples of this study predate the infection). The sample titles of this study are shuffled in the database, so cell type and time point are left out; the donor was told from shared clones.

The CDR3 DNA sequence: TGTGCCAGCAGTTTCGACACTGAAGCTTTCTTT. It translates to CASSFDTEAFF. The chain has TRBV6-6 and TRBJ1-1; D not resolved. Germline V CDR1 and CDR2: MNHNY, SVGAGI (reference sequence). Trimming removed 4 bases at V and 3 bases at J, with 3 bases between. There are 11 residues in the CDR3.

This clonotype was detected a few times. The chain uses TRBV7-9 and TRBJ1-1; perhaps TRBD1 as D (6 bases). Trimming removed 4 bases at V and 1 base at J, with 13 bases between. Germline values: CDR1 SEHNR, CDR2 FQNEAQ (reference sequence). The CDR3 covers 15 residues. CDR3 in amino acids: CASSSLLDRNTEAFF. CDR3 DNA: TGTGCCAGCAGCTCCCTTTTGGACAGGAACACTGAAGCTTTCTTT.

The chain combines TRBV4-1 with TRBJ2-1; the D call may be TRBD1 or TRBD2 (5 bases each). With 3 bases removed from V and 7 bases from J, the gap between germline ends came to 16 bases. CDR3 size: 15 residues. CDR1 is MGHRA, CDR2 YSYEKL, per germline. The CDR3 sequence: CASSHQGERRNEQFF. In DNA form, the CDR3 reads TGCGCCAGCAGCCACCAAGGGGAGCGGCGGAATGAGCAGTTCTTC.

By sample share, this clonotype is medium-sized. The gene calls are TRBV6-6 and TRBJ1-3; the D is unclear. The V gene lost 6 bases and the J gene lost 4 bases, with 4 bases spanning the gap. CDR1 and CDR2 (germline): MNHNY, SVGAGI (reference sequence). The CDR3 is made up of 11 amino acids. The CDR3 protein is CASRPGNTIYF. CDR3 DNA sequence: TGTGCCAGCAGGCCAGGAAACACCATATATTTT.

This clonotype was seen a few times. The J gene is TRBJ2-1, the V gene TRBV14; D remains ambiguous. V was shortened by 1 base and J by 6 bases, with 10 bases between the two germline ends. The CDR3 covers 14 residues. Germline lookup yields CDR1 SGHDN and CDR2 FVKESK. CDR3 amino acids: CASSQGGRGNEQFF. The CDR3 nucleotides are TGTGCCAGCAGCCAAGGTGGTAGAGGCAATGAGCAGTTCTTC.

This clonotype appeared a few times. The rearrangement joins TRBV29-1 to TRBJ2-1; 12 bases map to TRBD2. The CDR3 spans 13 residues. The germline CDR1 and CDR2 sequences are SQVTM and ANQGSEA. Unmatched junction bases numbered 5, after V lost 6 bases and J lost 8 bases. The CDR3 DNA follows: TGCAGCGTCACTAGCGGGGGGCAGGATGAGCAGTTCTTC. Translation: CSVTSGGQDEQFF.

This chain uses TRBV6-6 with TRBJ2-7; D tentatively reads TRBD1 or TRBD2 (6 bases each). Germline V gene data show CDR1 as MNHNY and CDR2 as SVGAGI (reference sequence). The CDR3 consists of 12 residues. The ends were cut back, 2 bases at V and 10 bases at J, with 12 bases in the middle. CDR3 nucleotides: TGTGCCAGCAGTTACCGGGGGCAGACCCAGTACGTC. This gives the protein CASSYRGQTQYV.

As DNA, the CDR3 is TGTGCCAGCACTCTACGCCCGGGACTAGCGGGGGATTGGGCCTACGAGCAGTACTTC. Amino acid sequence: CASTLRPGLAGDWAYEQYF. This sequence joins TRBV6-2 or TRBV6-3 and TRBJ2-7, with 14 bases matching TRBD2. Germline assignment: CDR1 MNHEY and CDR2 SVGEGT. This CDR3 spans 19 amino acids. The V gene end was trimmed by 7 bases and the J gene end by 2 bases; junction bases not matched to a gene: 16.

V usage is TRBV19 and J usage is TRBJ2-3, with 7 bases fitting TRBD1. V was pared by 6 bases and J by 6 bases, with 12 bases of the junction left unmatched. CDR1 and CDR2 from the germline V gene are LNHDA and SQIVND (reference sequence). The CDR3 consists of 15 residues. Here the CDR3 reads CASSPSSRGSDTQYF. The CDR3, as DNA: TGTGCCAGTAGCCCGAGTAGCAGGGGGTCGGATACGCAGTATTTT.

This clonotype was seen more than once but under ten times. CDR3: CASSWGDNQPQHF. CDR3 nucleotide sequence: TGTGCCAGCAGTTGGGGGGACAATCAGCCCCAGCATTTT. The chain has TRBV27 and TRBJ1-5, with a weak D call TRBD1 (5 bases). Trimming pared 4 bases from V and 3 bases from J, leaving 7 bases between. CDR1 is MNHEY and CDR2 is SMNVEV in the germline V gene (reference sequence). This CDR3 comprises 13 residues.

V gene TRBV25-1 combines with J gene TRBJ2-3; D uncertain. CDR1 is MGHDK and CDR2 is SYGVNS in the germline V gene. Trimming stripped 8 bases from V and 3 bases from J, with 6 bases between. The CDR3 consists of 11 residues. The CDR3 DNA follows: TGTGCCAGCGCCTATACAGATACGCAGTATTTT. Residues: CASAYTDTQYF.

The V gene is TRBV20-1, the J gene TRBJ2-1, with 14 bases matching TRBD2. The J segment lost 2 bases and the V segment lost 3 bases, leaving 9 bases of the junction unmatched. The CDR3 loop spans 18 amino acids. The germline gives CDR1 DFQATT, CDR2 SNEGSKA (reference sequence). Written as DNA, the CDR3 is TGCAGTGCTAGTTCTCTGACGGGACTAGCGGGGGCCTACAATGAGCAGTTCTTC. Translating it yields CSASSLTGLAGAYNEQFF.

The chain uses TRBV6-6 and TRBJ2-5; TRBD2 matches at 11 bases. V shed 5 bases and J 7 bases; nucleotides not matched to a gene: 12. Germline CDR1 and CDR2: MNHNY and SVGAGI (reference sequence). CDR3 size: 16 residues. CDR3 sequence (DNA): TGTGCCAGCAGTCACACTAGCGGGGGCCAGCCAGGGACCCAGTACTTC. Translated, it gives CASSHTSGGQPGTQYF.

The chain carries TRBV5-6 and TRBJ1-1; D is possibly TRBD1 (6 bases). Trimming removed 4 bases from V and 10 bases from J, with 11 bases in between. The CDR3 loop spans 11 amino acids. Germline V gene sequence: CDR1 SGHDT, CDR2 YYEEEE. The CDR3 loop is CASSRGTIAFF. In nucleotides, the CDR3 is TGTGCCAGCAGCCGCGGGACAATAGCTTTCTTT.

This clonotype was counted between two and nine times. This chain uses TRBV20-1 with TRBJ1-2; tentative D call: TRBD1 (5 bases). V was clipped by 0 bases and J by 4 bases, with 12 bases between them. Germline loops: CDR1 DFQATT, CDR2 SNEGSKA (reference sequence). The CDR3 totals 14 residues. The CDR3 nucleotides read TGCAGTGCTAGAGATAGGCAGGGCGGCTATGGCTACACCTTC. Amino acid sequence: CSARDRQGGYGYTF.

This clonotype was detected only a few times. The rearrangement uses TRBV28 and TRBJ2-5; D might be TRBD2 (7 bases). V was cut by 6 bases and J by 4 bases, with 15 bases left in between. Germline assignment: CDR1 MDHEN and CDR2 SYDVKM. This CDR3 contains 14 residues. The CDR3 nucleotides read TGTGCCAGCAGGCCCGGGGGGCCTATAGAGACCCAGTACTTC. Translating gives CASRPGGPIETQYF.

The chain employs TRBV7-9 and TRBJ1-5; D remains unclear. CDR1 is SEHNR, CDR2 FQNEAQ, per germline (reference sequence). With 5 bases removed from V and 5 bases from J, the gap between germline ends came to 13 bases. CDR3 length: 14 residues. CDR3: CASSPETGHQPQHF. In nucleotides, the CDR3 is TGTGCCAGCAGCCCAGAGACGGGTCATCAGCCCCAGCATTTT.

As concerns this clonotype: Germline is not matched at one junction end, which may reflect a read error. The chain's CDR3 is CASSFVLAGKGELFF. CDR3 DNA: TGTGCTAGCAGCTTCGTCCTAGCGGGCAAGGGGGAGCTGTTTTTT. The V and J genes are TRBV7-7 and TRBJ2-2, with 8 positions matching TRBD2. The germline CDR1 and CDR2 sequences are SSHAT and FNYEAQ (reference sequence). There are 15 residues in the CDR3.

The chain couples TRBV7-3 to TRBJ2-3, with D possibly being TRBD1 (6 bases). Germline values: CDR1 SGHTA, CDR2 FQGTGA. The CDR3 sequence is 18 residues long. V was pared by 5 bases and J by 1 base, with 22 bases between. DNA of the CDR3: TGTGCCAGCAGCCGGGGACAAGGAGGATATATCGGCACAGATACGCAGTATTTT. This sequence encodes CASSRGQGGYIGTDTQYF.

V and J are TRBV13 and TRBJ2-1; 9 positions agree with TRBD1. The J segment lost 3 bases and the V segment lost 5 bases, leaving 5 bases of the junction unmatched. The CDR3 has 15 amino acids. CDR1 and CDR2 (germline): PRHDT, FYEKMQ (reference sequence). CDR3 loop: CASSTRTGDYNEQFF. The DNA of the CDR3 is TGTGCCAGCAGCACTCGGACAGGGGACTACAATGAGCAGTTCTTC.

This clonotype has only a few counts. The V gene is TRBV12-3 or TRBV12-4, the J gene TRBJ1-1, with D perhaps matching TRBD1 (6 bases). Trimming removed 5 bases at V and 1 base at J, with 8 bases between. The CDR3 is 13 residues long. The CDR3 nucleotides read TGTGCCAGCAGTGGGGGCGCGAACACTGAAGCTTTCTTT. Translating it yields CASSGGANTEAFF.

This clonotype appeared a few times. The gene calls are TRBV11-2 and TRBJ2-3, with 7 positions matching TRBD2. The CDR3 consists of 16 residues. J was trimmed by 3 bases and V by 5 bases; bases with no gene match: 11. In germline, CDR1 is SGHAT, CDR2 FQNNGV. In nucleotides, the CDR3 is TGTGCCAGCAGCCCGGGGAGGGTGGGCAGGACAGATACGCAGTATTTT. Translation: CASSPGRVGRTDTQYF.

The gene calls are TRBV9 and TRBJ2-5; the match to TRBD2 covers 9 bases. There are 15 residues in the CDR3. Germline-derived CDR1 and CDR2 are SGDLS and YYNGEE. V was pared by 4 bases and J by 2 bases, with 6 bases of the junction left unmatched. CDR3 sequence: CASSPRTSEQETQYF. The CDR3 coding sequence is TGTGCCAGCAGCCCCCGGACTAGCGAGCAAGAGACCCAGTACTTC.